The sequence of this TCR beta chain was determined in a study of metastatic and nonmetastatic thyroid tumors. Methods used by the authors: Variation in CDR3 across clinicopathological groups served as the basis for constructing a distant-metastasis classifier in papillary thyroid cancer. Using MiXCR, TCRdb re-called clones from the PCR reads. V and J calls and clone size were set by TCRdb, not the authors. The table has some 19,000 clones, about a fifth seen once. Nobody among the patients had been given any treatment before thyroid surgery. From germline, CDR1 is LNHDA and CDR2 SQIVND (reference sequence). V lost 6 bases, J lost 7 bases, and 13 bases lay in between. The CDR3 totals 14 residues. Regarding the study as a whole: A significant increase in TCR beta diversity was reportedly seen in malignant thyroid tumors relative to benign nodules, in blood and tumor.

This clone was counted many times. Its matching antigen is unknown. This TCR came from a female donor with papillary thyroid cancer or a benign thyroid nodule (not recorded which). Some clones in this sample may be carry-over from other donors' samples. The chain has TRBV19 and TRBJ1-6; D perhaps matches TRBD1 (6 bases). Sequences were obtained from blood. CDR3 sequence: CASRVQGENSPLHF. Written as DNA, the CDR3 is TGTGCCAGTAGGGTACAGGGTGAGAATTCACCCCTCCACTTT. The full variable domain, with the rest looked up from reference TRBV19 and TRBJ1-6, is DGGITQSPKYLFRKEGQNVTLSCEQNLNHDAMYWYRQDPGQGLRLIYYSQIVNDFQKGDIAEGYSVSREKKESFPLTVTSAQKNPTAFYLCASRVQGENSPLHFGNGTRLTVT.